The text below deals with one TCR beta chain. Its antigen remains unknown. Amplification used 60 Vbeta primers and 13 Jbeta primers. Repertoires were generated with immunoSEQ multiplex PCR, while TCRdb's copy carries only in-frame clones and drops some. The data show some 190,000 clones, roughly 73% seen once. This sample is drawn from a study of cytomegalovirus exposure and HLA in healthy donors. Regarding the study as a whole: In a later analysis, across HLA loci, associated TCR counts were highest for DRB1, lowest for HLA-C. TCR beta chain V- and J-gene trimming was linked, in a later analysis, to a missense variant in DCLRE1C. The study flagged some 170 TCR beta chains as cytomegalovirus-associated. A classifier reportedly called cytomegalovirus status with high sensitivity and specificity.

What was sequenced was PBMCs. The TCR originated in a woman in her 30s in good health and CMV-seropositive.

CDR3 nucleotide sequence: TGTGCCTGGAGCCCCAACGGAGCGGGAGGGCCCGGGGAGCTGTTTTTT. Translated, it gives CAWSPNGAGGPGELFF. The genes are TRBV30 and TRBJ2-2; 10 positions agree with TRBD2. V dropped 3 bases and J dropped 6; count of bases not matched to a gene: 10. Germline loops: CDR1 GTSNPN, CDR2 SVGIG (reference sequence). The CDR3 runs to 16 residues.